The source of this TCR beta chain is a study of blood T cell repertoires in COVID-19. Residents of about two dozen US areas, aged about 18 to 95 years, made up the participants. Assignments of participants to cohorts depended upon their own reported clinical history. The CDR3 sequence is 14 residues long. V was pared by 6 bases and J by 5 bases, with 17 bases between. The germline CDR1 and CDR2 sequences are SGHRS and YFSETQ. Assay used: immunoSEQ multiplex PCR; TCRdb lists only in-frame clones, some missing. Here the sample spans about 330,000 clones, approximately 92% being singletons. This TCR came from a woman in her 30s who had recovered from COVID-19. The source material was PBMCs or T cells enriched from blood (not recorded which). This chain uses TRBV5-1 with TRBJ2-5; weak D call: TRBD1 (6 bases). Written as DNA, the CDR3 is TGCGCCAGCACCAAAACCAGGGGTTGGGAGACCCAGTACTTC. Its translation is CASTKTRGWETQYF.